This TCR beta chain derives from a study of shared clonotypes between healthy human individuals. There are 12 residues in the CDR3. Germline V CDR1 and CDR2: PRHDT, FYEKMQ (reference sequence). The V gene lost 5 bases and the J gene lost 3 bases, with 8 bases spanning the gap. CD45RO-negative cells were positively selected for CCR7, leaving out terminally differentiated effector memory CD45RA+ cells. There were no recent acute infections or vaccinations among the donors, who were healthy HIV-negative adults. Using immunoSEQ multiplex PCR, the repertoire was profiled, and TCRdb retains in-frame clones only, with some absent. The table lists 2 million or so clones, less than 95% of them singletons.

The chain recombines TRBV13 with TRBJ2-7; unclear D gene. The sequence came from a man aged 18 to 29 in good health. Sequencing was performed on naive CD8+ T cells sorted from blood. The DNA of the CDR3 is TGTGCCAGCAGCCTCAACGGCTACGAGCAGTACTTC. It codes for CASSLNGYEQYF.